This T cell receptor (beta chain) was recorded in a study of cytotoxic CD8 clonotypes in ibrutinib-treated CLL (TCRdb year 2021). Background on the whole study: In this cohort, approximately 14 patients were treatment-naive and some 10 were relapsed/refractory, while around 18 had unmutated IGHV. Cryopreserved peripheral blood mononuclear cells were obtained before treatment, at response, and at either sustained remission or disease progression. Samples averaged about 260,000 productive templates and roughly 86,000 productive rearrangements. Longitudinal samples were available for about 30% of the 86 trial participants. Response samples were obtained after a median of around 11 months of treatment, with a range of roughly 6 to 40 months. Responses were partial in around 25 patients and complete in 2; after median around 65 months follow-up, approximately 15 stayed in remission and some twelve progressed. Study-wide conclusions, independent of this receptor: Sampling times were not matched between patients in sustained remission and patients whose disease was progressing, and lymph node repertoires were not examined. Public clonotypes were rare and either contracted or stayed stable during treatment, and the rise in clonality at ibrutinib response reflected the expansion of private clonotypes. Baseline clonality was found to be higher than that of age-matched healthy donors and was strongly correlated with circulating CD8+ T-cell counts. Clonality rose at ibrutinib response, remained stable during sustained remission, and dropped back toward baseline at progression.

Turning to this clone: There is no known antigen for this receptor. No base-level quality is on record; no much larger clone is a single base apart.

On a MiSeq, deep resolution sequencing aimed for a depth between 1 in 1 million and 1 in 200,000 T cells, with each clonotype covered 10x on average. The immunoSEQ hsTCRB Kit was used to generate TCR beta libraries. The authors processed their data as follows. ImmunoSEQ Data Assistant and ImmunoSEQ Analyzer were used for data analysis, and V, D and J genes were assigned according to IMGT definitions. Clonality, which ranges from 0 to 1, was calculated as one minus the normalized Shannon entropy of productive rearrangement frequencies. Public clonotype analysis was restricted to overrepresented clonotypes comprising at least 0.05% of each patient's repertoire. Repertoires from more than ten age-matched healthy donors in immuneACCESS were used as clonality controls. This is the immuneACCESS table as TCRdb keeps it, with only in-frame sequences that have V and J called. A part of the clones is gone; compared with another copy, unresolved V genes explain less than half, and the rest is unexplained. V and J calls and clone size are as listed in that table; D and trimming were resolved from the DNA. The sample table records around 310,000 clones; approximately 80% of these occur just once. The ten largest clonotypes hold over 5% of the sample.

CDR1 MNHNS and CDR2 SASEGT were looked up in the germline V gene. Trimming leaves V shorter by 4 bases and J shorter by 6 bases, with the junction holding 0 bases beyond the gene matches. The CDR3 numbers 11 residues from cysteine through phenylalanine. The CDR3 DNA has 33 bases and is translated from base 1. For TCR beta library preparation, approximately 2 micrograms of genomic DNA were extracted from the cryopreserved PBMCs. Longitudinal blood samples from CLL patients on ibrutinib monotherapy underwent high-throughput TCR beta sequencing. Patients were enrolled in a phase 2 open-label single-center ibrutinib monotherapy trial.

The source was PBMCs, collected before ibrutinib treatment. The source is a human donor with chronic lymphocytic leukemia. The chain was built from TRBV6-1 and TRBJ2-7; 7 bases in between match TRBD2. The CDR3 has the sequence CASSGGGEQYF. Read as DNA, the sequence is TGTGCCAGCAGTGGGGGGGGCGAGCAGTACTTC.